These 20 T cell receptor beta chains share one sample of origin, sequenced in a study of T cells after posttransplantation cyclophosphamide. Control samples came 1 year after myeloablative marrow transplants with methotrexate plus calcineurin inhibitor. Assay used: immunoSEQ multiplex PCR; TCRdb lists only in-frame clones, some missing. The profile shows 16,000 or so clones, roughly 85% of them singletons. Sample: PBMCs, taken after allogeneic stem cell transplant with calcineurin inhibitor and methotrexate. All receptors come from a female patient aged 18 to 35 who received an allogeneic stem cell transplant from an unrelated donor, was CMV-positive, and had acute and chronic GVHD. Some T cells may possibly be graft donor cells.

The chain couples TRBV6-1 to TRBJ2-3, with 8 bases that match TRBD1. Trimming took 4 bases from V and 2 from J; bases not matched to a gene: 2. The CDR3 runs 14 residues. CDR1 is MNHNS and CDR2 is SASEGT in the germline V gene. CDR3 coding DNA: TGTGCCAGCAGTGGGGGACAGGACACAGATACGCAGTATTTT. Translating it yields CASSGGQDTDTQYF.

The chain employs TRBV28 and TRBJ2-1; tentatively, D is TRBD1 (5 bases). The CDR3 loop spans 16 amino acids. Germline CDR1 is MDHEN and CDR2 is SYDVKM. V was shortened by 3 bases and J by 0 bases, with 12 bases between the two germline ends. The CDR3 bases are TGTGCCAGCAGTTTTATGCAGGGCGGCTCCTACAATGAGCAGTTCTTC. Protein sequence: CASSFMQGGSYNEQFF.

This chain links TRBV10-2 with TRBJ1-2; D ambiguous. In germline, CDR1 is WSHSY, CDR2 SAAADI. The CDR3 is 13 amino acids. With 4 bases removed from V and 7 bases from J, the gap between germline ends came to 13 bases. The CDR3 nucleotides read TGCGCCAGCAGTGTAAAGCCTTCTGGTGGCTACACCTTC. This encodes CASSVKPSGGYTF.

The rearrangement joins TRBV9 to TRBJ2-4, with a tentative D call TRBD1 (5 bases). CDR1 and CDR2 from the germline V gene are SGDLS and YYNGEE. CDR3 size: 17 residues. V was shortened by 0 bases and J by 2 bases, with 15 bases between the two germline ends. In nucleotides, the CDR3 is TGTGCCAGCAGCGTAGGTATCCTAAAGGGGACCAAAAACATTCAGTACTTC. Protein: CASSVGILKGTKNIQYF.

The chain links TRBV5-1 to TRBJ1-1, with a weak D call TRBD1 (6 bases). Germline CDR1 reads SGHRS; CDR2 reads YFSETQ. V shed 0 bases and J shed 4 bases, with 13 bases lying between them. There are 15 residues in the CDR3. The CDR3 nucleotides read TGCGCCAGCAGCTTGGCTGGGACAACAGCCACTGAAGCTTTCTTT. Its translation: CASSLAGTTATEAFF. The whole variable domain, filled in from reference TRBV5-1 and TRBJ1-1, reads KAGVTQTPRYLIKTRGQQVTLSCSPISGHRSVSWYQQTPGQGLQFLFEYFSETQRNKGNFPGRFSGRQFSNSRSEMNVSTLELGDSALYLCASSLAGTTATEAFFGQGTRLTVV.

This chain connects TRBV11-2 to TRBJ2-7, with 10 positions matching TRBD2. The germline gives CDR1 SGHAT, CDR2 FQNNGV. Trimming at V came to 6 bases and at J to 6 bases, leaving 8 bases not matched to a gene. The CDR3 runs to 14 residues. For the CDR3, the DNA is TGTGCCAGCAGTCCGAGCGGGAGGGCCTCCGAGCAGTACTTC. This sequence encodes CASSPSGRASEQYF.

The V gene is TRBV7-8, the J gene TRBJ2-1; TRBD2 matches 10 bases. Trimming at V came to 10 bases and at J to 3 bases, leaving 9 bases not matched to a gene. CDR1 is SGHVS and CDR2 is FQNEAQ in the germline V gene. This CDR3 comprises 15 residues. CDR3 loop: CAITSLAGDYNEQFF. The CDR3 region has the DNA TGTGCCATCACATCTCTAGCGGGAGACTACAATGAGCAGTTCTTC.

The chain couples TRBV5-1 to TRBJ1-1; the D gene is possibly TRBD1 (5 bases). This CDR3 is built from 14 residues. Trimming took off 1 base at V and 1 base at J, with 8 bases between the two ends. Germline V lookup: CDR1 SGHRS, CDR2 YFSETQ. The DNA for the CDR3 is TGCGCCAGCAGCTTGACAGGCCCGAACACTGAAGCTTTCTTT. Its translation: CASSLTGPNTEAFF. Full variable domain (outside the CDR3, taken from reference TRBV5-1 and TRBJ1-1): KAGVTQTPRYLIKTRGQQVTLSCSPISGHRSVSWYQQTPGQGLQFLFEYFSETQRNKGNFPGRFSGRQFSNSRSEMNVSTLELGDSALYLCASSLTGPNTEAFFGQGTRLTVV.

The chain links TRBV15 to TRBJ2-1; no clear D gene. The length of the CDR3 is 12 residues. The V end was cut by 5 bases, the J end by 10 bases, with 12 bases between. Germline V CDR1 and CDR2: LNHNV, YYDKDF (reference sequence). Here the CDR3 DNA reads TGTGCCACCAGCCTTTCACTTTCGGAGCAGTTCTTC. Protein sequence: CATSLSLSEQFF. Looking up the rest from reference TRBV15 and TRBJ2-1 gives the full variable domain: DAMVIQNPRYQVTQFGKPVTLSCSQTLNHNVMYWYQQKSSQAPKLLFHYYDKDFNNEADTPDNFQSRRPNTSFCFLDIRSPGLGDTAMYLCATSLSLSEQFFGPGTRLTVL.

The chain couples TRBV4-2 to TRBJ2-5; TRBD2 matches at 7 bases. TRBJ2-7 matches the DNA end more closely, so the J call is doubtful. The CDR3 runs to 14 residues. CDR1 is LGHNA, CDR2 YNFKEQ, per germline. The CDR3 DNA follows: TGTGCCAGCAGCATCGGACGGGCGGGAGACGAGCAGTACTTC. Its protein is CASSIGRAGDEQYF.

The chain combines TRBV13 with TRBJ2-5; 9 nucleotides align to TRBD1. CDR3 length: 15 residues. Germline loops: CDR1 PRHDT, CDR2 FYEKMQ (reference sequence). Trimming at V came to 5 bases and at J to 3 bases, leaving 7 bases not matched to a gene. The CDR3 nucleotides are TGTGCCAGCAGCAACACAGGGGGCGTGGAAGAGACCCAGTACTTC. This gives the protein CASSNTGGVEETQYF.

The rearrangement links TRBV6-5 to TRBJ2-3; D is possibly TRBD2 (6 bases). The V and J ends lost 10 bases and 3 bases respectively, with 17 bases between them. CDR1 is MNHEY and CDR2 is SVGAGI in the germline V gene. The CDR3 contains 14 residues. In DNA, the CDR3 is TGTGCCACCAGGCCAGACGGAGGGACAGATACGCAGTATTTT. Translating gives CATRPDGGTDTQYF.

The rearrangement joins TRBV27 to TRBJ2-1; TRBD2 agrees at 12 bases. Germline CDR1 is MNHEY and CDR2 is SMNVEV (reference sequence). The CDR3 is 18 amino acids. V trimming: 3 bases; J trimming: 0 bases; junction bases outside the gene matches: 6. DNA of the CDR3: TGTGCCAGCAGTTTTGTGACTAGCGGGGGCAGCTCCTACAATGAGCAGTTCTTC. Translated, it gives CASSFVTSGGSSYNEQFF.

This clone has just a few counts. The chain recombines TRBV7-6 with TRBJ2-3; weak D call: TRBD2 (5 bases). There are 14 residues in the CDR3. CDR1 is SGHVS, CDR2 FNYEAQ, per germline. The V end was cut by 5 bases, the J end by 1 base, with 10 bases between. CDR3 region: CASSPDSGTDTQYF. CDR3 DNA: TGTGCCAGCAGCCCGGACTCCGGCACAGATACGCAGTATTTT.

The V gene is TRBV6-5, the J gene TRBJ1-1; TRBD1 is a possible D gene (5 bases). The CDR3 is 14 amino acids. Germline lookup yields CDR1 MNHEY and CDR2 SVGAGI. Trimming removed 2 bases from V and 1 base from J, with 8 bases in between. CDR3 DNA: TGTGCCAGCAGTTACGGACACGCGAACACTGAAGCTTTCTTT. It codes for CASSYGHANTEAFF.

The chain combines TRBV15 with TRBJ1-1; D is unresolved. Germline CDR1 and CDR2: LNHNV and YYDKDF (reference sequence). The CDR3 is made up of 13 amino acids. V lost 6 bases, J lost 2 bases, and 10 bases lay in between. CDR3 DNA sequence: TGTGCCACCAGTCTACGAGCTAACACTGAAGCTTTCTTT. Its protein is CATSLRANTEAFF.

The chain combines TRBV30 with TRBJ1-3, with 8 bases identical to TRBD1. The length of the CDR3 is 19 residues. V was clipped by 3 bases and J by 0 bases; unmatched bases: 16. CDR1 is GTSNPN, CDR2 SVGIG, per germline (reference sequence). The CDR3 DNA is TGTGCCTGGAGCCGGGGACAGGAGTTCTCTTGGGACTCTGGAAACACCATATATTTT. It codes for CAWSRGQEFSWDSGNTIYF.

The CDR3 region is CAISGQGTSYEQYF. The CDR3 DNA is TGTGCCATCAGTGGGCAGGGGACCTCCTACGAGCAGTACTTC. V is TRBV10-3 and J is TRBJ2-7; weak D call: TRBD1 (6 bases). CDR1 and CDR2 (germline): ENHRY, SYGVKD. V lost 4 bases to trimming and J lost 0 bases, with 10 bases between them. This CDR3 has 14 amino acids.

This chain connects TRBV30 to TRBJ1-1; tentatively, D is TRBD1 (5 bases). The CDR3 sequence is 13 residues long. The V end was cut by 0 bases, the J end by 3 bases, with 8 bases between. CDR1 and CDR2 from the germline V gene are GTSNPN and SVGIG (reference sequence). DNA of the CDR3: TGTGCCTGGAGTGTTCTAGGGGACACTGAAGCTTTCTTT. Its translation: CAWSVLGDTEAFF.

The V call is TRBV11-2, the J call TRBJ2-5, with a tentative D call TRBD2 (6 bases). The J call is doubtful: the DNA matches TRBJ2-7 better. This CDR3 spans 15 amino acids. Germline V gene sequence: CDR1 SGHAT, CDR2 FQNNGV. DNA for the CDR3: TGTGCCAGCAGCTTAGAATCCGGGAGTTCGTACGAGCAGTACTTC. Translation: CASSLESGSSYEQYF.